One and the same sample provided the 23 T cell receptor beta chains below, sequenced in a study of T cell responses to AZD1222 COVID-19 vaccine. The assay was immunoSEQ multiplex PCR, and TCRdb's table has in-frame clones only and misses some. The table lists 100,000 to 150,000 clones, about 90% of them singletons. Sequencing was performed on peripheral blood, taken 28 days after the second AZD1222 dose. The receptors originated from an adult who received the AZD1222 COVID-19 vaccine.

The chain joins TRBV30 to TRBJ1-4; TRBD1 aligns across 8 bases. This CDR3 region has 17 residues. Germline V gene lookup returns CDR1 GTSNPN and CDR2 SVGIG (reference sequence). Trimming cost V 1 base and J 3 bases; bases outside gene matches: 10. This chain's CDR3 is CAWSGGTGIKSNEKLFF. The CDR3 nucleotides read TGTGCCTGGAGTGGGGGGACAGGAATCAAATCTAATGAAAAACTGTTTTTT.

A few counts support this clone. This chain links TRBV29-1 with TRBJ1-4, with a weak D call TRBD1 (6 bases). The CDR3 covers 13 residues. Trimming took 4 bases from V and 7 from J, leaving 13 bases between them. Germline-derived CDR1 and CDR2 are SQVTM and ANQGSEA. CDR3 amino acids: CSVARGPGEKLFF. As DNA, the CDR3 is TGCAGCGTTGCTCGGGGGCCGGGTGAAAAACTGTTTTTT.

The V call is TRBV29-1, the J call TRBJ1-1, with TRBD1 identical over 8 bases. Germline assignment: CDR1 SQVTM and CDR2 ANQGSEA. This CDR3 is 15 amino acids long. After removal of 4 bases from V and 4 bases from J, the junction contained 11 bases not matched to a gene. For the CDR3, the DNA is TGCAGCGTTGTTTGGACAGGGAGTCGAGCCACTGAAGCTTTCTTT. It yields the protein CSVVWTGSRATEAFF.

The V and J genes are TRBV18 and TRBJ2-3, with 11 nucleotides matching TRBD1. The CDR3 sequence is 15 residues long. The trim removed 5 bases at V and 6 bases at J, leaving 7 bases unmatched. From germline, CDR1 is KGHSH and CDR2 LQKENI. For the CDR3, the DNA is TGTGCCAGCTCATCCGGACAGGGGGCGTTCGATACGCAGTATTTT. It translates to CASSSGQGAFDTQYF.

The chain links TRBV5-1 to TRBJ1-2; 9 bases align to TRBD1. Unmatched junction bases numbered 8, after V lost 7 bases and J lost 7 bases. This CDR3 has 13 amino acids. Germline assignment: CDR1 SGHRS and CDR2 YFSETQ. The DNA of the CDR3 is TGCGCCAGCGGATTGGGACAGGGCCCTGGCTACACCTTC. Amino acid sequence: CASGLGQGPGYTF. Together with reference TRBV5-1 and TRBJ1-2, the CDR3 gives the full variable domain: KAGVTQTPRYLIKTRGQQVTLSCSPISGHRSVSWYQQTPGQGLQFLFEYFSETQRNKGNFPGRFSGRQFSNSRSEMNVSTLELGDSALYLCASGLGQGPGYTFGSGTRLTVV.

The DNA of the CDR3 is TGTGCCAGCAGTCCTCAGGGGGGAAATTCACCCCTCCACTTT. Residues: CASSPQGGNSPLHF. This rearrangement joins TRBV2 to TRBJ1-6; 7 bases align to TRBD1. Trimming removed 5 bases from V and 7 bases from J; junction bases left unmatched: 5. Germline CDR1 reads SNHLY; CDR2 reads FYNNEI. This CDR3 spans 14 amino acids.

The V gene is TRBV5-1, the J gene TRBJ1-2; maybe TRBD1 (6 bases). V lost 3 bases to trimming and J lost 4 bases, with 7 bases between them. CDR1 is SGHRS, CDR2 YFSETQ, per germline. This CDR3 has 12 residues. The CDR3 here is CASSWDTYGYTF. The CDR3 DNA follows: TGCGCCAGCAGCTGGGACACCTATGGCTACACCTTC.

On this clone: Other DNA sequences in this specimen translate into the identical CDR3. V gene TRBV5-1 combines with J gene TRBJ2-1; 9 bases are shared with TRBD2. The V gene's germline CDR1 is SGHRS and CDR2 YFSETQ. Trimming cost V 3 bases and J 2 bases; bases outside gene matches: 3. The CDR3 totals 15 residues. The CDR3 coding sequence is TGCGCCAGCAGCTCAGCGGGGGGAACCTACAATGAGCAGTTCTTC. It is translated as CASSSAGGTYNEQFF.

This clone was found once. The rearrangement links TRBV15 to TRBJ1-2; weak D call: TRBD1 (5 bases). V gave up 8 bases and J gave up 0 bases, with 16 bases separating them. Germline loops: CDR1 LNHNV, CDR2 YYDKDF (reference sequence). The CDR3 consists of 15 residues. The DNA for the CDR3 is TGTGCCACCGCCCAACCAGGGAAAGCTAACTATGGCTACACCTTC. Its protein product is CATAQPGKANYGYTF.

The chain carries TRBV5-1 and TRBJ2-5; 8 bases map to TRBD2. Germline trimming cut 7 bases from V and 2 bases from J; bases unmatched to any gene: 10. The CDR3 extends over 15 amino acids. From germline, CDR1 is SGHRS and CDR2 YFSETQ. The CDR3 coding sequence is TGCGCCAGCCGCACCCCCGGGACTAGACAAGAGACCCAGTACTTC. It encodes CASRTPGTRQETQYF.

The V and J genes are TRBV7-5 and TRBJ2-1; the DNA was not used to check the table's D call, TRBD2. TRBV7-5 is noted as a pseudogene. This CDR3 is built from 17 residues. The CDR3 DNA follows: TGTGCCAGAAGCTCCGGAGCCCGGGTGTTGAGGTACAATGAGCAGTTCTTC. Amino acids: CARSSGARVLRYNEQFF.

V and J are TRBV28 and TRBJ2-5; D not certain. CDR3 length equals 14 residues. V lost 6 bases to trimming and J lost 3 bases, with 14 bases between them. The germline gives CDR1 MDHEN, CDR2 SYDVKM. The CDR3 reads CASRIGPLEETQYF. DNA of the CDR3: TGTGCCAGCAGGATTGGACCCCTCGAAGAGACCCAGTACTTC.

The DNA of the CDR3 is TGTGCCAGCAGCGGGGGCTCGTCCGAGCAGTACGTC. It encodes CASSGGSSEQYV. The rearrangement joins TRBV6-5 to TRBJ2-7; D could derive from TRBD1 or TRBD2 (6 bases each). This CDR3 has 12 residues. Trimming took off 6 bases at V and 6 bases at J, with 12 bases between the two ends. Germline CDR1 MNHEY, CDR2 SVGAGI.

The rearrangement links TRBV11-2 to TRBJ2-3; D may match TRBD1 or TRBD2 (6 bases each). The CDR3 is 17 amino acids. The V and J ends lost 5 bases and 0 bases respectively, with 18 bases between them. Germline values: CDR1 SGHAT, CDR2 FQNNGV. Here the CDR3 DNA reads TGTGCCAGCAGCCCTTTTTCGGGGGCCCCGAGCACAGATACGCAGTATTTT. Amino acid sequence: CASSPFSGAPSTDTQYF.

DNA of the CDR3: TGTGCCAGCAGCCCCGGCAGGGTGGACTATGGCTACACCTTC. Translated, it gives CASSPGRVDYGYTF. The chain recombines TRBV7-2 with TRBJ1-2; D might be TRBD1 (5 bases). V shed 5 bases and J shed 3 bases, with 13 bases lying between them. Germline assignment: CDR1 SGHTA and CDR2 FQGNSA. CDR3 size: 14 residues.

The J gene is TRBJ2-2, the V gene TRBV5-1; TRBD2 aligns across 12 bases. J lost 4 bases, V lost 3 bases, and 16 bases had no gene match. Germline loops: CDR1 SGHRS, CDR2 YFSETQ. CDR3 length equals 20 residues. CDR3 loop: CASSSAPQPSGGEATGELFF. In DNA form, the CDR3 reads TGCGCCAGCAGCTCGGCTCCCCAGCCTAGCGGGGGGGAAGCCACCGGGGAGCTGTTTTTT.

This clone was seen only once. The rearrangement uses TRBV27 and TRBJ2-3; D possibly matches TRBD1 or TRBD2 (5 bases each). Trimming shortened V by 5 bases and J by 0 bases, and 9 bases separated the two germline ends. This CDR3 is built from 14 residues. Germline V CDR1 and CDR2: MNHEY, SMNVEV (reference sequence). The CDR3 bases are TGTGCCAGCAGTCCGGGGCCCAGCACAGATACGCAGTATTTT. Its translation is CASSPGPSTDTQYF.

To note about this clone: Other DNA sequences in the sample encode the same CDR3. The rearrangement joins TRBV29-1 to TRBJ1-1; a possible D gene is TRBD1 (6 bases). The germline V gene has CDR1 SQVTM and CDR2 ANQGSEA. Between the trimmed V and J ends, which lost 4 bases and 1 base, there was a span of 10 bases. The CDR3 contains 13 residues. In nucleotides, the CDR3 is TGCAGCGTTGTGCCCAGGGGGAACACTGAAGCTTTCTTT. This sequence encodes CSVVPRGNTEAFF.

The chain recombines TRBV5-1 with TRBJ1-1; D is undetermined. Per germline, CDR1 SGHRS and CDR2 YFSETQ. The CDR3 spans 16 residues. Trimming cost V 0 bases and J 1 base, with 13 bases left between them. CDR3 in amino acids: CASSLESGPGNTEAFF. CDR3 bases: TGCGCCAGCAGCTTGGAGTCTGGGCCGGGGAACACTGAAGCTTTCTTT. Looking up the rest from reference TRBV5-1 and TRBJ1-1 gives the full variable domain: KAGVTQTPRYLIKTRGQQVTLSCSPISGHRSVSWYQQTPGQGLQFLFEYFSETQRNKGNFPGRFSGRQFSNSRSEMNVSTLELGDSALYLCASSLESGPGNTEAFFGQGTRLTVV.

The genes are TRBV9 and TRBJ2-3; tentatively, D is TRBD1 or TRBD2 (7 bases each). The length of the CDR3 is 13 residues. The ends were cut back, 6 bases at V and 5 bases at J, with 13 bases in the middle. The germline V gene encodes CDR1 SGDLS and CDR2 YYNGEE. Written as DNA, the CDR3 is TGTGCCAGCACCGCAGGGGGGGGAGATACGCAGTATTTT. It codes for CASTAGGGDTQYF.

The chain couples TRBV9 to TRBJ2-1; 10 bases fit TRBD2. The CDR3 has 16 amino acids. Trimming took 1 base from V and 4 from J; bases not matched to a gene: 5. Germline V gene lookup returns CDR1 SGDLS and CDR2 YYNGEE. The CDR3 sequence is CASSVMASGRYNEQFF. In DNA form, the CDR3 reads TGTGCCAGCAGCGTAATGGCTAGCGGGAGATACAATGAGCAGTTCTTC.

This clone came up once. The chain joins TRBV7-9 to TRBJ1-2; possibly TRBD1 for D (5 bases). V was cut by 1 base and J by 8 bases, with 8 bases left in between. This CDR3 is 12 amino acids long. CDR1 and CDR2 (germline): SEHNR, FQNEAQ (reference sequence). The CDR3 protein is CASSLGDLGYTF. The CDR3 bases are TGTGCCAGCAGCTTAGGGGACCTCGGCTACACCTTC.

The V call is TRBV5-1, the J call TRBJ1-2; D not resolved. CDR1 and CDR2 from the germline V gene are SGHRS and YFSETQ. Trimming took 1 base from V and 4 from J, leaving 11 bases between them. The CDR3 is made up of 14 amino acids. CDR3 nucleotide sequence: TGCGCCAGCAGCTTGAGTACAGATCCCTATGGCTACACCTTC. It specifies CASSLSTDPYGYTF.